Following are 26 T cell receptor beta chains from one sample sequenced in a study of beta chain features in type 1 diabetes. The whole isolated RNA underwent reverse transcription, so sequencing captured expressed TCRB transcripts. Assay: immunoSEQ multiplex PCR; the TCRdb copy retains only in-frame clones and omits some. The data show 120,000 to 150,000 clones, 6.9% seen once. Specimen: central memory CD4+ T cells from blood. These receptors all stem from a woman aged 25 to 39 in good health.

This rearrangement joins TRBV28 to TRBJ2-7; 7 positions agree with TRBD2. Trimming at V came to 7 bases and at J to 9 bases, leaving 15 bases not matched to a gene. Looked up from germline, CDR1 is MDHEN and CDR2 is SYDVKM. The CDR3 extends over 14 amino acids. The chain's CDR3 is CASNDLSSGLGQYF. DNA for the CDR3: TGTGCCAGCAATGACCTCTCTAGCGGACTGGGGCAGTACTTC.

The chain is built from TRBV19 and TRBJ2-2, with a tentative D call TRBD2 (5 bases). Per germline, CDR1 LNHDA and CDR2 SQIVND (reference sequence). This CDR3 region has 16 residues. V was pared by 1 base and J by 1 base, with 10 bases between. CDR3 loop: CASSIGTLRNTGELFF. CDR3 DNA: TGTGCCAGTAGTATAGGGACTCTCAGGAACACCGGGGAGCTGTTTTTT.

This clone was picked up a small number of times. A read error may produce the germline difference seen at one junction end. The chain combines TRBV5-4 with TRBJ2-5; 9 bases agree with TRBD1. The germline CDR1 and CDR2 sequences are SGHNT and YYREEE (reference sequence). The CDR3 extends over 14 amino acids. CDR3 in amino acids: CASSAGTGQGTQYF. The CDR3 DNA reads as TGTGCCAGCAGCGCCGGGACAGGGCAAGGGACCCAGTACTTC.

Only a few counts were recorded for this clone. The chain links TRBV18 to TRBJ2-1; D possibly corresponds to TRBD1 (5 bases). From germline, CDR1 is KGHSH and CDR2 LQKENI. The CDR3 has 15 amino acids. V dropped 3 bases and J dropped 5 bases, with 14 bases sitting between them. The CDR3 spells CASSPQEGVHNEQFF. CDR3 DNA sequence: TGTGCCAGCTCACCGCAGGAAGGGGTACACAATGAGCAGTTCTTC.

The chain uses TRBV6-1 and TRBJ2-7; perhaps TRBD2 as D (6 bases). CDR3 size: 14 residues. Trimming left V 5 bases short and J 5 bases short, with 16 bases between. Germline CDR1 and CDR2: MNHNS and SASEGT. The CDR3 is CASSLRGLVDEQYF. CDR3 nucleotide sequence: TGTGCCAGCAGTCTAAGGGGACTTGTTGACGAGCAGTACTTC.

This clone was observed a handful of times. The CDR3 DNA follows: TGTGCCAGCAGCCAGGTGGTAGGTCGGAACTACACCTTC. Its translation is CASSQVVGRNYTF. The chain couples TRBV7-3 to TRBJ1-2, with D unresolved. The V end was cut by 5 bases, the J end by 10 bases, with 17 bases between. This CDR3 region has 13 residues. Germline CDR1 SGHTA, CDR2 FQGTGA.

The rearrangement uses TRBV2 and TRBJ2-7; the D is unclear. In germline, CDR1 is SNHLY, CDR2 FYNNEI. The length of the CDR3 is 14 residues. The V end lost 6 bases, the J end lost 0 bases, and 12 bases lay between the germline ends. CDR3 in DNA: TGTGCCAGCAGCCCTGCGCCCGACTCCTACGAGCAGTACTTC. Protein sequence: CASSPAPDSYEQYF.

This chain joins TRBV6-1 and TRBJ2-1, with 7 bases identical to TRBD1. This CDR3 has 17 residues. Germline assignment: CDR1 MNHNS and CDR2 SASEGT. The V gene end was trimmed by 2 bases and the J gene end by 14 bases; junction bases not matched to a gene: 21. CDR3 nucleotides: TGTGCCAGCAGTGAAAAGGCCTGGAGACAGGGTTCGTCTAACGAGTTCTTC. As protein: CASSEKAWRQGSSNEFF.

This clone was recorded many times. The V call is TRBV11-2, the J call TRBJ2-2; D is unclear. This CDR3 contains 12 residues. Trimming left V 5 bases short and J 9 bases short, with 10 bases between. Germline V CDR1 and CDR2: SGHAT, FQNNGV. The CDR3 bases are TGTGCCAGCAGCATAGTGACTCGGGAGCTGTTTTTT. Translation gives CASSIVTRELFF.

This clone was counted many times. V and J are TRBV4-3 and TRBJ1-5; TRBD1 is a possible D gene (5 bases). The CDR3 is 17 residues long. Per the germline V gene, CDR1 is LGHNA and CDR2 is YSLEER. Trimming took 1 base from V and 3 from J, leaving 16 bases between them. Here the CDR3 DNA reads TGCGCCAGCAGCCAAGGAACCGGGGCGGGGGTCAATCAGCCCCAGCATTTT. As protein: CASSQGTGAGVNQPQHF.

This clone came up a few times. The chain employs TRBV30 and TRBJ2-2; TRBD1 matches 7 bases. The junction had 8 bases not matched to a gene; V was cut back by 7 bases and J by 6 bases. Germline CDR1 reads GTSNPN; CDR2 reads SVGIG (reference sequence). The CDR3 spans 13 residues. The CDR3 loop reads CAFQRQGPGELFF. CDR3 nucleotide sequence: TGTGCCTTCCAAAGACAGGGTCCCGGGGAGCTGTTTTTT.

This clone appeared a few times. This chain links TRBV27 with TRBJ2-3; possible D gene TRBD1, 6 bases. The CDR3 is 13 residues long. The germline V and J ends were trimmed by 5 bases and 7 bases, with 13 bases remaining between them. CDR1 MNHEY and CDR2 SMNVEV come from the germline V gene (reference sequence). CDR3 region: CASSLNRVNTQYF. As DNA, the CDR3 is TGTGCCAGCAGTCTCAACAGGGTAAATACGCAGTATTTT.

The chain recombines TRBV5-4 with TRBJ1-2; 9 bases are a match to TRBD1. The CDR3 runs 14 residues. Germline V lookup: CDR1 SGHNT, CDR2 YYREEE (reference sequence). Trimming at V came to 1 base and at J to 8 bases, leaving 6 bases not matched to a gene. The CDR3, as DNA: TGTGCCAGCAGCTTGTACAGGGGGCAGGAGGGCTACACCTTC. Amino acid sequence: CASSLYRGQEGYTF.

The J gene is TRBJ1-2, the V gene TRBV10-3; D perhaps matches TRBD1 (5 bases). The CDR3 totals 12 residues. The germline CDR1 and CDR2 sequences are ENHRY and SYGVKD. V was trimmed by 11 bases and J by 3 bases, leaving 13 bases between them. The CDR3 here is CAVGGFDYGYTF. The DNA for the CDR3 is TGTGCCGTCGGGGGGTTCGACTATGGCTACACCTTC.

This rearrangement joins TRBV30 to TRBJ2-3; 8 nucleotides align to TRBD1. V trimming: 2 bases; J trimming: 4 bases; junction bases outside the gene matches: 5. The germline CDR1 and CDR2 sequences are GTSNPN and SVGIG (reference sequence). CDR3 size: 14 residues. CDR3 loop: CAWSTGQGADTQYF. Written as DNA, the CDR3 is TGTGCCTGGAGTACTGGACAGGGCGCAGATACGCAGTATTTT.

The rearrangement joins TRBV28 to TRBJ2-7, with TRBD2 identical over 7 bases. V lost 4 bases, J lost 8 bases, and 14 bases stayed unmatched. The CDR3 covers 15 residues. CDR1 is MDHEN and CDR2 is SYDVKM in the germline V gene. In DNA, the CDR3 is TGTGCCAGCAGTTCGGGGGGTAGCGGAGGGCCAAAGCAGTACTTC. This gives the protein CASSSGGSGGPKQYF. Full variable domain (remainder filled in from reference TRBV28 and TRBJ2-7): DVKVTQSSRYLVKRTGEKVFLECVQDMDHENMFWYRQDPGLGLRLIYFSYDVKMKEKGDIPEGYSVSREKKERFSLILESASTNQTSMYLCASSSGGSGGPKQYFGPGTRLTVT.

The gene calls are TRBV27 and TRBJ1-2; 8 bases match TRBD1. V dropped 5 bases and J dropped 8; count of bases not matched to a gene: 34. Germline V gives CDR1 MNHEY, CDR2 SMNVEV (reference sequence). The CDR3 has 22 amino acids. The CDR3 protein is CASSPRPDRANYNGLRSAGYTF. The CDR3 bases are TGTGCCAGCAGTCCACGACCGGACAGGGCAAACTATAACGGACTGAGATCCGCAGGCTACACCTTC.

The chain is built from TRBV7-2 and TRBJ1-5; no reliable D call. CDR1 and CDR2 (germline): SGHTA, FQGNSA. V lost 4 bases and J lost 0, with 10 bases in between. The CDR3 consists of 15 residues. DNA for the CDR3: TGTGCCAGCAGCTACAGCGGGGTTAGCAATCAGCCCCAGCATTTT. The encoded protein is CASSYSGVSNQPQHF.

This clone was recorded a few times. The chain joins TRBV25-1 to TRBJ2-7, with D tentatively TRBD2 (5 bases). The CDR3 extends over 16 amino acids. Per the germline V gene, CDR1 is MGHDK and CDR2 is SYGVNS. V was clipped by 1 base and J by 1 base, with 14 bases between them. The CDR3 loop reads CASSEFLIGRSYEQYF. In DNA, the CDR3 is TGTGCCAGCAGTGAATTTCTTATAGGGAGATCCTACGAGCAGTACTTC.

This clone was seen a handful of times. The V call is TRBV7-8, the J call TRBJ2-3; tentative D call: TRBD2 (5 bases). Trimming shortened V by 1 base and J by 6 bases, and 8 bases separated the two germline ends. This CDR3 contains 13 residues. Germline loops: CDR1 SGHVS, CDR2 FQNEAQ. This chain's CDR3 is CASSLGERDTQYF. The CDR3 region has the DNA TGTGCCAGCAGCTTAGGGGAGAGGGATACGCAGTATTTT.

This clone was detected ten times or more. The rearrangement links TRBV28 to TRBJ2-1; perhaps TRBD1 as D (5 bases). CDR1 MDHEN and CDR2 SYDVKM come from the germline V gene. The CDR3 has 17 residues. Trimming removed 5 bases from V and 9 bases from J, with 26 bases in between. CDR3 loop: CASSLLGTGPGLIEQFF. CDR3 nucleotide sequence: TGTGCCAGCAGTCTCTTGGGTACGGGCCCAGGGCTCATTGAGCAGTTCTTC.

The table lists this clone with a few counts. The chain carries TRBV28 and TRBJ2-7, with D perhaps matching TRBD1 (5 bases). Germline V gives CDR1 MDHEN, CDR2 SYDVKM. V dropped 4 bases and J dropped 7 bases, with 14 bases sitting between them. The CDR3 contains 13 residues. DNA of the CDR3: TGTGCCAGCAGTTCCCAGGGCGCGTGGGAGCAGTACTTC. It is translated as CASSSQGAWEQYF.

V gene TRBV9 combines with J gene TRBJ2-7, with TRBD2 matching 8 bases. The CDR3 has 17 residues. V lost 4 bases and J lost 3; bases outside the gene matches: 15. Germline V gives CDR1 SGDLS, CDR2 YYNGEE. Here the CDR3 DNA reads TGTGCCAGCAGCCCCTGGGGTAGCGGGACTAAAGACTACGAGCAGTACTTC. This sequence encodes CASSPWGSGTKDYEQYF.

The chain links TRBV4-2 to TRBJ2-7; 16 bases line up with TRBD2. V was pared by 8 bases and J by 4 bases, with 5 bases of the junction left unmatched. The germline gives CDR1 LGHNA, CDR2 YNFKEQ. This CDR3 contains 15 residues. In DNA form, the CDR3 reads TGTGCCAGCCGGGGGGGACTAGCGGGAGGGTACGAGCAGTACTTC. As protein: CASRGGLAGGYEQYF.

This clone has ten or more counts. This chain connects TRBV29-1 to TRBJ2-1; D unresolved. The CDR3 runs to 13 residues. The ends were cut back, 4 bases at V and 0 bases at J, with 7 bases in the middle. Germline CDR1 and CDR2: SQVTM and ANQGSEA. Here the CDR3 DNA reads TGCAGCGTTGCCTCCAGCTCCTACAATGAGCAGTTCTTC. Encoded protein: CSVASSSYNEQFF.

Here the CDR3 reads CASSVDPRGGRALNEQFF. The CDR3 DNA follows: TGTGCCAGCAGCGTAGACCCCCGGGGCGGGAGGGCCCTCAATGAGCAGTTCTTC. This chain joins TRBV9 and TRBJ2-1; 9 bases match TRBD2. The germline V gene encodes CDR1 SGDLS and CDR2 YYNGEE. The V segment lost 0 bases and the J segment 6 bases; nucleotides outside the gene matches: 13. The length of the CDR3 is 18 residues.